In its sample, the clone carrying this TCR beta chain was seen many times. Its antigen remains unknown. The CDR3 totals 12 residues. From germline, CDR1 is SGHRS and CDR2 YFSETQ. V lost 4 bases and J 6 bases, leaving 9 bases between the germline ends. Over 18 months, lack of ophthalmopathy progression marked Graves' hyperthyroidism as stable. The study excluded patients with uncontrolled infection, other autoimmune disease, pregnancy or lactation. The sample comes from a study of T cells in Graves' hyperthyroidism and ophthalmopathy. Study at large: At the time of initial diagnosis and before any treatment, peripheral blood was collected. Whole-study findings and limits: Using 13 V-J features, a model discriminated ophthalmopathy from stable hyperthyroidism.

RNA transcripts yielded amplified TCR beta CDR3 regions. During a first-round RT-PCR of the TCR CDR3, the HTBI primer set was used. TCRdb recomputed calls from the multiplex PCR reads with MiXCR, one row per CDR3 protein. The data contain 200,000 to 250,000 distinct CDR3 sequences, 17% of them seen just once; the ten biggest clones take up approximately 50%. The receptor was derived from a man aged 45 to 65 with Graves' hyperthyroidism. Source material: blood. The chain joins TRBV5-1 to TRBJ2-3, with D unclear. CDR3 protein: CASSPTLDTQYF. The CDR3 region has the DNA TGCGCCAGCAGCCCCACGTTGGATACGCAGTATTTT.